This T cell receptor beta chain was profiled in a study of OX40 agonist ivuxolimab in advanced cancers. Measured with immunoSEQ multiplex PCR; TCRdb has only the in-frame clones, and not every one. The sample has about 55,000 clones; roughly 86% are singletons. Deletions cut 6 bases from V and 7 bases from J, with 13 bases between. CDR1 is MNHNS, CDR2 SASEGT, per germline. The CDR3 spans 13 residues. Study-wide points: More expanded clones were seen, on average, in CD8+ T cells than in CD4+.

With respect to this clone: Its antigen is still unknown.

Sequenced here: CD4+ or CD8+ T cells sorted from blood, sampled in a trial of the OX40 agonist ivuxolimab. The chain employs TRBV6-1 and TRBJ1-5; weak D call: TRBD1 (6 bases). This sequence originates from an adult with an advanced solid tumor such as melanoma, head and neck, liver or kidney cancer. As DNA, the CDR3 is TGTGCCAGCAGAGCCACAGGGTTCCAGCCCCAGCATTTT. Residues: CASRATGFQPQHF.